What follows are 22 T cell receptor beta chains derived from one specimen sequenced in a study of blood T cell repertoires in COVID-19 (TCRdb year 2020). Library method: the immunoSEQ multiplex PCR assay. TCRdb limited this immuneACCESS table to in-frame rearrangements with V and J called. A share of clones is missing; checked studies link under half to unresolved V genes, and the rest is unexplained. The sample table records 60,000 to 65,000 clones; about 74% of these occur just once. The biggest ten clones account for under 30% of the sample. The specimen sequenced was peripheral blood. The source of these receptors is a woman over 75 with acute or convalescent COVID-19.

The rearrangement uses TRBV29-1 and TRBJ2-3; weak D call: TRBD1 (5 bases). This CDR3 spans 11 amino acids. Germline assignment: CDR1 SQVTM and CDR2 ANQGSEA. Trimming pared 5 bases from V and 3 bases from J, leaving 6 bases between. The CDR3 bases are TGCAGCGTTCCAGGGACAGATACGCAGTATTTT. This codes for CSVPGTDTQYF.

The chain has TRBV11-3 and TRBJ1-1, with a weak D call TRBD1 (6 bases). CDR1 and CDR2 (germline): SGHNT, YENEEA. The CDR3 totals 14 residues. V gave up 1 base and J gave up 6 bases, with 12 bases separating them. DNA of the CDR3: TGTGCCAGCAGCTTAGTGCCAGGGGCTTCTGAAGCTTTCTTT. It codes for CASSLVPGASEAFF.

This clone was observed a few times. This chain joins TRBV7-9 and TRBJ1-1; 7 nucleotides line up with TRBD1. The germline CDR1 and CDR2 sequences are SEHNR and FQNEAQ (reference sequence). Unmatched junction bases numbered 11, after V lost 5 bases and J lost 5 bases. The CDR3 spans 15 residues. The CDR3 region is CASSPRQGMRTEAFF. The CDR3 DNA reads TGTGCCAGCAGCCCGAGACAGGGAATGCGGACTGAAGCTTTCTTT.

This sequence joins TRBV11-2 and TRBJ2-2; TRBD1 matches at 9 bases. Germline values: CDR1 SGHAT, CDR2 FQNNGV. The CDR3 totals 16 residues. With V trimmed by 6 bases and J by 8 bases, 13 bases remained unmatched. CDR3 region: CASSYLGQGLGGELFF. The CDR3 DNA sequence: TGTGCCAGCAGTTACCTGGGACAGGGCTTAGGTGGGGAGCTGTTTTTT.

V gene TRBV19 combines with J gene TRBJ2-7; TRBD1 agrees at 7 bases. The germline gives CDR1 LNHDA, CDR2 SQIVND (reference sequence). With V trimmed by 5 bases and J by 4 bases, 5 bases remained unmatched. The CDR3 has 13 residues. This chain's CDR3 is CASSPQTGYEQYF. The CDR3 coding sequence is TGTGCCAGTAGTCCGCAGACAGGGTACGAGCAGTACTTC. Using reference TRBV19 and TRBJ2-7 for the parts outside the CDR3, the full variable domain is DGGITQSPKYLFRKEGQNVTLSCEQNLNHDAMYWYRQDPGQGLRLIYYSQIVNDFQKGDIAEGYSVSREKKESFPLTVTSAQKNPTAFYLCASSPQTGYEQYFGPGTRLTVT.

The chain carries TRBV4-2 and TRBJ2-7, with D tentatively TRBD1 (6 bases). V was trimmed by 2 bases and J by 3 bases, leaving 11 bases between them. Germline loops: CDR1 LGHNA, CDR2 YNFKEQ. This CDR3 spans 14 amino acids. CDR3 DNA sequence: TGTGCCAGCAGCCAATTTGAAGGGGGCTACGAGCAGTACTTC. The encoded protein is CASSQFEGGYEQYF.

The chain employs TRBV5-6 and TRBJ1-5, with D hard to call. CDR1 is SGHDT, CDR2 YYEEEE, per germline. This CDR3 spans 15 amino acids. V lost 3 bases, J lost 0 bases, and 10 bases lay in between. CDR3 in amino acids: CASSWGGYSNQPQHF. CDR3 coding DNA: TGTGCCAGCAGCTGGGGAGGGTATAGCAATCAGCCCCAGCATTTT.

The chain recombines TRBV28 with TRBJ1-2; possibly TRBD1 for D (6 bases). Germline lookup yields CDR1 MDHEN and CDR2 SYDVKM. There are 14 residues in the CDR3. Trimming removed 6 bases at V and 4 bases at J, with 15 bases between. This chain's CDR3 is CASSATGGGYGYTF. The DNA of the CDR3 is TGTGCCAGCAGCGCAACGGGGGGCGGCTATGGCTACACCTTC.

This chain connects TRBV6-1 to TRBJ1-6; no clear D. Germline V gives CDR1 MNHNS, CDR2 SASEGT. Trimming removed 0 bases at V and 8 bases at J, with 11 bases between. The CDR3 is 15 residues long. The CDR3 nucleotides read TGTGCCAGCAGTGAAGCCCCCAGTATGGATTCACCCCTCCACTTT. It codes for CASSEAPSMDSPLHF.

V is TRBV6-5 and J is TRBJ1-2, with D tentatively TRBD1 (5 bases). CDR1 is MNHEY and CDR2 is SVGAGI in the germline V gene. Trimming shortened V by 0 bases and J by 4 bases, and 15 bases separated the two germline ends. CDR3 length: 16 residues. CDR3 region: CASSYSRGRESYGYTF. Written as DNA, the CDR3 is TGTGCCAGCAGTTACTCGAGAGGCAGGGAAAGCTATGGCTACACCTTC.

This clone was found a few times. The V and J genes are TRBV11-3 and TRBJ2-1, with 11 nucleotides matching TRBD2. Germline V lookup: CDR1 SGHNT, CDR2 YENEEA. There are 16 residues in the CDR3. V gave up 1 base and J gave up 6 bases; unmatched junction bases: 5. The CDR3 region is CASSLVSGTSGNEQFF. The CDR3 DNA sequence: TGTGCCAGCAGCTTAGTCTCTGGGACTAGCGGCAATGAGCAGTTCTTC. Using reference TRBV11-3 and TRBJ2-1 for the parts outside the CDR3, the full variable domain is EAGVVQSPRYKIIEKKQPVAFWCNPISGHNTLYWYLQNLGQGPELLIRYENEEAVDDSQLPKDRFSAERLKGVDSTLKIQPAELGDSAVYLCASSLVSGTSGNEQFFGPGTRLTVL.

The rearrangement uses TRBV4-3 and TRBJ1-3; possibly TRBD1 for D (5 bases). Trimming took off 0 bases at V and 4 bases at J, with 13 bases between the two ends. CDR3 length equals 16 residues. Germline V gene lookup returns CDR1 LGHNA and CDR2 YSLEER. CDR3 region: CASSQERGGLGNTIYF. CDR3 nucleotides: TGCGCCAGCAGCCAAGAAAGGGGCGGATTAGGAAACACCATATATTTT.

This clone occurred once. The genes are TRBV19 and TRBJ1-4; D might be TRBD1 (6 bases). Germline V gene sequence: CDR1 LNHDA, CDR2 SQIVND (reference sequence). The V and J ends lost 4 bases and 8 bases respectively, with 17 bases between them. The CDR3 covers 15 residues. The CDR3 DNA sequence: TGTGCCAGTAGTACCCGGCGGGGGGGCGGCGAAAAACTGTTTTTT. Amino acid sequence: CASSTRRGGGEKLFF.

The chain combines TRBV6-2 or TRBV6-3 with TRBJ2-5; D is unresolved. Germline CDR1 MNHEY, CDR2 SVGEGT. This CDR3 has 16 amino acids. The V gene lost 5 bases and the J gene lost 5 bases, with 21 bases spanning the gap. DNA of the CDR3: TGTGCCAGCAGTACTAAAACGAGGTCACCAAGGGAGACCCAGTACTTC. Its translation: CASSTKTRSPRETQYF.

The CDR3 reads CASSLDLSRGYEQYF. CDR3 coding DNA: TGTGCCAGCAGCTTAGATTTGTCAAGGGGCTACGAGCAGTACTTC. The chain links TRBV11-3 to TRBJ2-7; TRBD1 is a possible D gene (5 bases). V shed 0 bases and J shed 3 bases, with 12 bases lying between them. This CDR3 region has 15 residues. CDR1 and CDR2 from the germline V gene are SGHNT and YENEEA.

The chain is built from TRBV24-1 and TRBJ2-3, with D possibly matching TRBD1 (5 bases). This CDR3 has 15 residues. Between the trimmed V and J ends, which lost 0 bases and 6 bases, there was a span of 12 bases. CDR1 is KGHDR and CDR2 is SFDVKD in the germline V gene. CDR3 bases: TGTGCCACCAGTGATTTGTCCACAGGAAAGGATACGCAGTATTTT. Protein: CATSDLSTGKDTQYF.

The V call is TRBV11-2, the J call TRBJ2-7; perhaps TRBD2 as D (6 bases). V lost 1 base and J 5 bases, leaving 15 bases between the germline ends. The germline V gene encodes CDR1 SGHAT and CDR2 FQNNGV. This CDR3 spans 15 amino acids. The CDR3 sequence: CASSLVWGVGNEQYF. The CDR3 coding sequence is TGTGCCAGCAGCTTAGTTTGGGGGGTTGGGAACGAGCAGTACTTC.

The rearrangement joins TRBV7-3 to TRBJ2-6, with D possibly TRBD1 on 5 matching bases. This CDR3 region has 14 residues. The ends were cut back, 5 bases at V and 4 bases at J, with 9 bases in the middle. CDR1 is SGHTA, CDR2 FQGTGA, per germline. The CDR3 nucleotides are TGTGCCAGCAGCCCAGGGTCCGGGGCCAACGTCCTGACTTTC. Protein product: CASSPGSGANVLTF. The variable domain in full, with the rest retrieved from reference TRBV7-3 and TRBJ2-6, is GAGVSQTPSNKVTEKGKYVELRCDPISGHTALYWYRQSLGQGPEFLIYFQGTGAADDSGLPNDRFFAVRPEGSVSTLKIQRTERGDSAVYLCASSPGSGANVLTFGAGSRLTVL.

This clone came up once. The chain carries TRBV5-1 and TRBJ2-1; 8 bases are shared with TRBD2. V was clipped by 4 bases and J by 2 bases; unmatched bases: 2. This CDR3 contains 14 residues. Germline V gene sequence: CDR1 SGHRS, CDR2 YFSETQ. This CDR3 is CASSGLATYNEQFF. CDR3 nucleotide sequence: TGCGCCAGCAGCGGACTAGCAACCTACAATGAGCAGTTCTTC.

This chain connects TRBV11-2 to TRBJ2-3, with D possibly matching TRBD2 (6 bases). The V gene lost 5 bases and the J gene lost 2 bases, with 17 bases spanning the gap. CDR1 SGHAT and CDR2 FQNNGV come from the germline V gene. The CDR3 contains 16 residues. In DNA, the CDR3 is TGTGCCAGCAGCGGCTTGCGGGGCGTCTTCACAGATACGCAGTATTTT. Translating gives CASSGLRGVFTDTQYF. The full variable domain, with the rest looked up from reference TRBV11-2 and TRBJ2-3, is EAGVAQSPRYKIIEKRQSVAFWCNPISGHATLYWYQQILGQGPKLLIQFQNNGVVDDSQLPKDRFSAERLKGVDSTLKIQPAKLEDSAVYLCASSGLRGVFTDTQYFGPGTRLTVL.

This rearrangement joins TRBV21-1 to TRBJ2-5; the table's D call, TRBD2, has no DNA check behind it. TRBV21-1 is designated a pseudogene. This CDR3 comprises 12 residues. CDR3 sequence (DNA): TGTGCCCCTCGCGGGGGGTTAGAGACCCAGTACTTC. This translates into CAPRGGLETQYF.

The V and J genes are TRBV4-3 and TRBJ2-2; D possibly corresponds to TRBD1 (5 bases). V was cut by 0 bases and J by 5 bases, with 13 bases left in between. CDR1 and CDR2 (germline): LGHNA, YSLEER. This CDR3 comprises 16 residues. The CDR3 loop reads CASSQDWGRETGELFF. The DNA of the CDR3 is TGCGCCAGCAGCCAAGATTGGGGCAGGGAAACCGGGGAGCTGTTTTTT.